These 24 T cell receptor beta chains were all obtained from the same sample, sequenced in a study of OX40 agonist ivuxolimab in advanced cancers. Sequencing used immunoSEQ multiplex PCR; TCRdb keeps in-frame clones, though not all of them. The sample lists over 30,000 clones, around 82% seen once, with about 2% in the top ten. The source was CD4+ or CD8+ T cells sorted from blood, collected in a trial of the OX40 agonist ivuxolimab. The receptors shown here come from an adult with an advanced solid tumor such as melanoma, head and neck, liver or kidney cancer.

The chain has TRBV7-2 and TRBJ2-7; D unresolved. There are 12 residues in the CDR3. Germline lookup yields CDR1 SGHTA and CDR2 FQGNSA. V was shortened by 6 bases and J by 4 bases, with 10 bases between the two germline ends. Here the CDR3 DNA reads TGTGCCAGCAGTCGGACCTCTTACGAGCAGTACTTC. Translating gives CASSRTSYEQYF.

The rearrangement links TRBV18 to TRBJ2-5; no reliable D call. Germline V gene lookup returns CDR1 KGHSH and CDR2 LQKENI. V was cut by 6 bases and J by 5 bases, with 13 bases left in between. The CDR3 is 13 amino acids. This CDR3 reads CASSPRAVETQYF. The CDR3 DNA reads TGTGCCAGCTCTCCCCGGGCAGTGGAGACCCAGTACTTC.

The V gene is TRBV25-1, the J gene TRBJ1-1, with 7 bases fitting TRBD1. V was clipped by 3 bases and J by 0 bases; unmatched bases: 4. This CDR3 is 15 amino acids long. The germline gives CDR1 MGHDK, CDR2 SYGVNS. Here the CDR3 DNA reads TGTGCCAGCAGTGAGTCGGACAGGATGAACACTGAAGCTTTCTTT. Protein: CASSESDRMNTEAFF.

The V and J genes are TRBV29-1 and TRBJ1-2, with D perhaps matching TRBD1 (5 bases). The length of the CDR3 is 13 residues. CDR1 is SQVTM and CDR2 is ANQGSEA in the germline V gene. V was trimmed by 6 bases and J by 4 bases, leaving 15 bases between them. The CDR3 DNA reads as TGCAGCGTCCGGTGGGGGACGGTCTATGGCTACACCTTC. Translating gives CSVRWGTVYGYTF.

The J gene is TRBJ1-4, the V gene TRBV30; 8 bases line up with TRBD1. With V trimmed by 0 bases and J by 2 bases, 5 bases remained unmatched. From germline, CDR1 is GTSNPN and CDR2 SVGIG (reference sequence). This CDR3 contains 16 residues. The CDR3 region has the DNA TGTGCCTGGAGTGTATTAGGGGACAGGACTAATGAAAAACTGTTTTTT. It encodes CAWSVLGDRTNEKLFF.

The V call is TRBV6-6, the J call TRBJ1-1; a possible D gene is TRBD1 (5 bases). The CDR3 loop spans 15 amino acids. Germline CDR1 is MNHNY and CDR2 is SVGAGI (reference sequence). V shed 2 bases and J shed 0 bases, with 10 bases lying between them. The CDR3 nucleotides read TGTGCCAGCAGTTACGGTGGACACATGAACACTGAAGCTTTCTTT. Translation: CASSYGGHMNTEAFF.

The gene calls are TRBV7-2 and TRBJ2-3; TRBD1 is a possible D gene (5 bases). There are 14 residues in the CDR3. Germline lookup yields CDR1 SGHTA and CDR2 FQGNSA. The V and J ends lost 5 bases and 6 bases respectively, with 15 bases between them. The CDR3 protein is CASSPRQSWDTQYF. The CDR3 DNA follows: TGTGCCAGCAGCCCGAGACAGTCATGGGATACGCAGTATTTT.

V and J are TRBV11-1 and TRBJ1-2; D gene uncertain. With 2 bases removed from V and 7 bases from J, the gap between germline ends came to 8 bases. CDR1 is SGHAT and CDR2 is FQDESV in the germline V gene (reference sequence). This CDR3 comprises 12 residues. The CDR3 reads CASSLRGGGYTF. Here the CDR3 DNA reads TGTGCCAGCAGCTTACGGGGAGGTGGCTACACCTTC.

As to this clone: Compared with germline, one end of the junction differs, possibly owing to a read error. V and J are TRBV18 and TRBJ2-3; D is uncertain. CDR1 and CDR2 (germline): KGHSH, LQKENI. This CDR3 contains 15 residues. CDR3 coding DNA: TGTGCCAGCTCACAAGACCTTAGCACCACAGCTACGCAGTATTTT. It yields the protein CASSQDLSTTATQYF.

The chain joins TRBV19 to TRBJ2-3; 8 positions agree with TRBD2. Per the germline V gene, CDR1 is LNHDA and CDR2 is SQIVND (reference sequence). The CDR3 is made up of 15 amino acids. The ends lost 6 bases at V and 4 bases at J; junction bases unmatched: 9. This CDR3 reads CASRTYSGAADTQYF. CDR3 nucleotide sequence: TGTGCCAGTAGGACTTATAGCGGGGCTGCAGATACGCAGTATTTT.

The chain employs TRBV9 and TRBJ2-3; the D gene is possibly TRBD2 (6 bases). CDR1 and CDR2 from the germline V gene are SGDLS and YYNGEE. Between the trimmed V and J ends, which lost 6 bases and 0 bases, there was a span of 17 bases. This CDR3 comprises 16 residues. The CDR3: CASTKTGDSSTDTQYF. CDR3 sequence (DNA): TGTGCCAGCACCAAAACGGGGGATTCTAGCACAGATACGCAGTATTTT. Looking up the rest from reference TRBV9 and TRBJ2-3 gives the full variable domain: DSGVTQTPKHLITATGQRVTLRCSPRSGDLSVYWYQQSLDQGLQFLIQYYNGEERAKGNILERFSAQQFPDLHSELNLSSLELGDSALYFCASTKTGDSSTDTQYFGPGTRLTVL.

The CDR3 spells CASRYDRGHLNTEAFF. CDR3 DNA: TGTGCCAGCAGGTACGACCGGGGACACCTGAACACTGAAGCTTTCTTT. This rearrangement joins TRBV5-6 to TRBJ1-1; TRBD1 might be the D (6 bases). Germline assignment: CDR1 SGHDT and CDR2 YYEEEE. Trimming pared 5 bases from V and 0 bases from J, leaving 17 bases between. The CDR3 contains 16 residues.

The V call is TRBV5-1, the J call TRBJ2-7; either TRBD1 or TRBD2 may fit D (5 bases each). With 4 bases removed from V and 0 bases from J, the gap between germline ends came to 11 bases. Germline-derived CDR1 and CDR2 are SGHRS and YFSETQ. This CDR3 is built from 14 residues. The CDR3 here is CASSPGPYSYEQYF. The CDR3, as DNA: TGCGCCAGCAGCCCGGGGCCATACTCCTACGAGCAGTACTTC.

This clone appeared a single time. The rearrangement links TRBV4-2 to TRBJ2-2; TRBD2 might be the D (5 bases). Germline lookup yields CDR1 LGHNA and CDR2 YNFKEQ. Trimming pared 4 bases from V and 1 base from J, leaving 10 bases between. The CDR3 has 15 residues. The CDR3 sequence is CASSPEGLNTGELFF. The DNA of the CDR3 is TGTGCCAGCAGCCCTGAGGGTCTGAACACCGGGGAGCTGTTTTTT.

The CDR3 bases are TGCGCCAGCAGCCAAGGTGGGGGGACAGGGGCTTCACCCCTCCACTTT. Its translation is CASSQGGGTGASPLHF. This sequence joins TRBV4-1 and TRBJ1-6; TRBD1 matches at 10 bases. Per germline, CDR1 MGHRA and CDR2 YSYEKL. The CDR3 runs 16 residues. With 1 base clipped from V and 9 bases from J, the junction kept 6 bases outside the gene matches.

This sequence joins TRBV6-6 and TRBJ2-1, with 8 positions matching TRBD2. The CDR3 length is 15 residues. In germline, CDR1 is MNHNY, CDR2 SVGAGI (reference sequence). V was clipped by 3 bases and J by 6 bases; unmatched bases: 7. DNA for the CDR3: TGTGCCAGCAGTTATTCGGGGGGGCCGGGCAATGAGCAGTTCTTC. Translation: CASSYSGGPGNEQFF.

The V and J genes are TRBV7-9 and TRBJ1-6, with 7 bases that match TRBD1. Germline CDR1 SEHNR, CDR2 FQNEAQ (reference sequence). Unmatched junction bases numbered 10, after V lost 11 bases and J lost 9 bases. This CDR3 has 13 amino acids. This CDR3 reads CAAAEGAISPLHF. As DNA, the CDR3 is TGTGCCGCTGCGGAGGGGGCAATTTCACCCCTCCACTTT.

This clone has only one observation. The chain employs TRBV10-3 and TRBJ2-3; D ambiguous. Germline V gene lookup returns CDR1 ENHRY and CDR2 SYGVKD. This CDR3 spans 14 amino acids. V lost 8 bases and J lost 0, with 12 bases in between. The CDR3, as DNA: TGTGCCATCGGAACTCCACCGAGCACAGATACGCAGTATTTT. Amino acid sequence: CAIGTPPSTDTQYF.

The chain has TRBV29-1 and TRBJ2-6; D gene ambiguous. Germline assignment: CDR1 SQVTM and CDR2 ANQGSEA. V was trimmed by 4 bases and J by 0 bases, leaving 4 bases between them. The CDR3 length is 13 residues. CDR3 loop: CSVASSGANVLTF. CDR3 DNA: TGCAGCGTTGCGAGCTCTGGGGCCAACGTCCTGACTTTC.

The chain couples TRBV2 to TRBJ1-2; TRBD1 matches 10 bases. CDR3 length equals 14 residues. Looked up from germline, CDR1 is SNHLY and CDR2 is FYNNEI. The V segment lost 6 bases and the J segment 7 bases; nucleotides outside the gene matches: 8. The CDR3 DNA reads TGTGCCAGCAGGCCCCCCCGACAGGGGGCTGGCTACACCTTC. As protein: CASRPPRQGAGYTF. Full variable domain (rest looked up from reference TRBV2 and TRBJ1-2): EPEVTQTPSHQVTQMGQEVILRCVPISNHLYFYWYRQILGQKVEFLVSFYNNEISEKSEIFDDQFSVERPDGSNFTLKIRSTKLEDSAMYFCASRPPRQGAGYTFGSGTRLTVV.

The chain links TRBV6-5 to TRBJ2-5; no reliable D call. Germline loops: CDR1 MNHEY, CDR2 SVGAGI. This CDR3 contains 15 residues. Trimming removed 6 bases at V and 5 bases at J, with 19 bases between. The CDR3 region has the DNA TGTGCCAGCAGCCTGGCGTCGGGTGGACGCGAGACCCAGTACTTC. Translation gives CASSLASGGRETQYF.

The chain employs TRBV2 and TRBJ2-2; D is perhaps TRBD2 (5 bases). V was cut by 0 bases and J by 1 base, with 15 bases left in between. CDR3 length: 18 residues. The germline V gene encodes CDR1 SNHLY and CDR2 FYNNEI. CDR3 DNA sequence: TGTGCCAGCAGTGAAGCGGGCCGACGGGGTGGGAACACCGGGGAGCTGTTTTTT. Its protein product is CASSEAGRRGGNTGELFF.

This chain links TRBV7-2 with TRBJ2-7, with TRBD2 as a possible D gene (7 bases). CDR1 and CDR2 from the germline V gene are SGHTA and FQGNSA. This CDR3 contains 11 residues. With 3 bases removed from V and 10 bases from J, the gap between germline ends came to 10 bases. The CDR3 loop reads CASSFGGPQYF. CDR3 bases: TGTGCCAGCAGCTTCGGGGGGCCCCAGTACTTC.

The chain has TRBV7-6 and TRBJ2-5; 12 bases map to TRBD2. Trimming at V came to 5 bases and at J to 7 bases, leaving 5 bases not matched to a gene. Per germline, CDR1 SGHVS and CDR2 FNYEAQ. The CDR3 is made up of 14 amino acids. CDR3 protein: CASSPSGGVRTQYF. The CDR3 coding sequence is TGTGCCAGCAGCCCTAGCGGGGGGGTCCGGACCCAGTACTTC.